This T cell receptor beta chain was retrieved from a study of shared clonotypes between healthy human individuals. Study-level information: Every donor yielded three CD4 naive, three CD4 memory, two CD8 naive and one CD8 memory plate.

Worth noting for this clone: Its antigen is as yet unknown. This same CDR3 is encoded by further DNA sequences in the sample.

General study points: All-four-donor shared clonotypes had higher generation probabilities than non-shared clonotypes did.

The CDR3 has 13 residues. V was clipped by 5 bases and J by 2 bases, with 9 bases between them. Germline V gene data show CDR1 as KGHSH and CDR2 as LQKENI. Deep-level assay runs were performed. In replicate PCRs of sorted subsets, roughly 190 ng DNA, about 30,000 T cell genomes, was used. The assay was immunoSEQ multiplex PCR, and TCRdb's table has in-frame clones only and misses some. The table lists millions of clones, approximately 95% of them singletons, with 0.39% in the top ten. V usage is TRBV18 and J usage is TRBJ1-2; the D gene is possibly TRBD1 (6 bases). The TCR comes from a man aged 18-30 years in good health. Some clones in this sample may be carry-over from other donors' samples. The specimen sequenced was naive CD4+ T cells from PBMCs. Subset in this sample: CD45RA+ positively selected. The CDR3 DNA follows: TGTGCCAGCTCATCAGGACAGAACTATGGCTACACCTTC. Translation gives CASSSGQNYGYTF.